This T cell receptor beta chain emerged from a study of response to subunit inactivated influenza vaccine. This CDR3 has 14 residues. Germline V gene sequence: CDR1 DFQATT, CDR2 SNEGSKA (reference sequence). V lost 1 base to trimming and J lost 6 bases; unmatched junction nucleotides: 4. This clonotype occurred a few times. Each CDR3 protein is one row after TCRdb ran MiXCR on the RT-PCR reads. Found here are 430,000 or so distinct CDR3 sequences, around 9.9% of them singletons; the top ten hold about 12%. Sequencing was performed on PBMCs from blood, taken 40 to 50 days after vaccination. The chain carries TRBV20-1 and TRBJ2-3, with TRBD2 matching 10 bases. The TCR originated in a man in his fifties or sixties who received an inactivated influenza vaccine. Here the CDR3 DNA reads TGCAGTGCTAGAGGGGGACTAGCGCTCGATACGCAGTATTTT. Its protein product is CSARGGLALDTQYF.